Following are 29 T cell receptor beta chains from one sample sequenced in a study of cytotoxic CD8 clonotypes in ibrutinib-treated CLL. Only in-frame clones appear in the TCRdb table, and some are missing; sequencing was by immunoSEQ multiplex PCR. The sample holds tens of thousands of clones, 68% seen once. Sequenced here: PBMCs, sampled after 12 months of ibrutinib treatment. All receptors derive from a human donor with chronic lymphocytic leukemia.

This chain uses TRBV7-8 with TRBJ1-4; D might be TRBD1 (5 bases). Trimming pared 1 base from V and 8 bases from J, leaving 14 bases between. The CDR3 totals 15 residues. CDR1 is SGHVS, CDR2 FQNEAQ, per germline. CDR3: CASSLESRVGEKLFF. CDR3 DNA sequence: TGTGCCAGCAGCTTAGAATCCAGGGTTGGAGAAAAACTGTTTTTT.

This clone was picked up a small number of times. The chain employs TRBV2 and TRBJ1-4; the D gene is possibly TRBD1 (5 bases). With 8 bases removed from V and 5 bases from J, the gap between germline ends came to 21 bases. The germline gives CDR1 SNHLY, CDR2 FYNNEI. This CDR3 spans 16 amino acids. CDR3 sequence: CASLKGTGQWNEKLFF. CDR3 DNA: TGTGCCAGCCTCAAAGGGACGGGCCAGTGGAATGAAAAACTGTTTTTT.

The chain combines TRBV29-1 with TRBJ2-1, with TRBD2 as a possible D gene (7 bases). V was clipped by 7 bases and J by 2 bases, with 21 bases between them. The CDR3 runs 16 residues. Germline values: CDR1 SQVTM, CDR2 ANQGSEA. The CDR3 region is CSASPSAGATYNEQFF. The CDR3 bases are TGCAGCGCCTCCCCCTCGGCGGGGGCGACCTACAATGAGCAGTTCTTC.

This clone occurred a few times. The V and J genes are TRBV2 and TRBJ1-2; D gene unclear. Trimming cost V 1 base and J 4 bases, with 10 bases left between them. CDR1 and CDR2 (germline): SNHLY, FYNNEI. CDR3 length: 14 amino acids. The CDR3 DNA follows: TGTGCCAGCAGTGAAGTAACGGGTCTCTATGGCTACACCTTC. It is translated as CASSEVTGLYGYTF.

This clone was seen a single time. CDR3 region: CAWRGRTLSSYNSPLHF. In DNA form, the CDR3 reads TGTGCCTGGAGGGGGAGAACATTGAGCTCCTATAATTCACCCCTCCACTTT. J is TRBJ1-6 and V is TRBV30, with D hard to call. V gave up 3 bases and J gave up 0 bases, with 15 bases separating them. Germline loops: CDR1 GTSNPN, CDR2 SVGIG (reference sequence). The CDR3 has 17 amino acids.

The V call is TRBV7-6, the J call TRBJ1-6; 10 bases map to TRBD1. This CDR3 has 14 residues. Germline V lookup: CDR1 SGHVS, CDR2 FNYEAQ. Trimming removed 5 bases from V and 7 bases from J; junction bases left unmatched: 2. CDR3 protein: CASSDRGRNSPLHF. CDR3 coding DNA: TGTGCCAGCAGCGACAGGGGGCGGAATTCACCCCTCCACTTT.

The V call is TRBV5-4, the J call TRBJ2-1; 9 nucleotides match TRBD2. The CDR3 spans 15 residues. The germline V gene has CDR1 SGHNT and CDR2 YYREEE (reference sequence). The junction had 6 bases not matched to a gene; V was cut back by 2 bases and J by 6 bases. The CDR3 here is CASSFGAGGLNEQFF. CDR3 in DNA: TGTGCCAGCAGCTTCGGTGCGGGGGGGCTCAATGAGCAGTTCTTC. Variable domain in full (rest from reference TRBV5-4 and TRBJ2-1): ETGVTQSPTHLIKTRGQQVTLRCSSQSGHNTVSWYQQALGQGPQFIFQYYREEENGRGNFPPRFSGLQFPNYSSELNVNALELDDSALYLCASSFGAGGLNEQFFGPGTRLTVL.

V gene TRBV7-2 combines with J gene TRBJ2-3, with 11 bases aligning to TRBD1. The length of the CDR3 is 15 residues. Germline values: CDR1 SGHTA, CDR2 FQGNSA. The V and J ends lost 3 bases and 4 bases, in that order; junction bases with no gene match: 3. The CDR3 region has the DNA TGTGCCAGCAGCTTGGACAGGGGGCGGGCAGATACGCAGTATTTT. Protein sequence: CASSLDRGRADTQYF.

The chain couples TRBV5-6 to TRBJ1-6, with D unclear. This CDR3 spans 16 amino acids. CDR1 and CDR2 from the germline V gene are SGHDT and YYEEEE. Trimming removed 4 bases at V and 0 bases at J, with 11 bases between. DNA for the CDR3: TGTGCCAGCAGCCCCCGACGGAGCTCCTATAATTCACCCCTCCACTTT. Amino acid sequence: CASSPRRSSYNSPLHF.

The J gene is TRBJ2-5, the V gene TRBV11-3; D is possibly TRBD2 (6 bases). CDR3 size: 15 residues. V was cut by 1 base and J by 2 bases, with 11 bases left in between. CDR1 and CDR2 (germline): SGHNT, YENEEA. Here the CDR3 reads CASSLVGLAQETQYF. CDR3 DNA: TGTGCCAGCAGCTTAGTTGGCCTAGCGCAAGAGACCCAGTACTTC. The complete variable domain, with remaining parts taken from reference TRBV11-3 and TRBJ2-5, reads EAGVVQSPRYKIIEKKQPVAFWCNPISGHNTLYWYLQNLGQGPELLIRYENEEAVDDSQLPKDRFSAERLKGVDSTLKIQPAELGDSAVYLCASSLVGLAQETQYFGPGTRLLVL.

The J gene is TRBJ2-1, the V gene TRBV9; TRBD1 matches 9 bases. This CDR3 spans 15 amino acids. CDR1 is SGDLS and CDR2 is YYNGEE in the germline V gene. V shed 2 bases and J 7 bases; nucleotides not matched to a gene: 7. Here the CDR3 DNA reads TGTGCCAGCAGCGTGATTCCGGGACAGGGTAATGAGCAGTTCTTC. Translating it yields CASSVIPGQGNEQFF.

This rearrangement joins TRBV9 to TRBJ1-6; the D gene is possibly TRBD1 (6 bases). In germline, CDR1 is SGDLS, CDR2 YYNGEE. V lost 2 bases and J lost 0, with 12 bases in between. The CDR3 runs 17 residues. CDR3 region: CASSVTTGSSYNSPLHF. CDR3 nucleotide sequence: TGTGCCAGCAGCGTTACCACAGGGAGCTCCTATAATTCACCCCTCCACTTT.

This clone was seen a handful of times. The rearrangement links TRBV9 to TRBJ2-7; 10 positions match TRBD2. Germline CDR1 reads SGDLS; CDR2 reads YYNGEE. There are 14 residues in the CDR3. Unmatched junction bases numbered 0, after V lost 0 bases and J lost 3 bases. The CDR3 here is CASSVASGGYEQYF. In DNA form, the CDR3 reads TGTGCCAGCAGCGTAGCTAGCGGGGGCTACGAGCAGTACTTC.

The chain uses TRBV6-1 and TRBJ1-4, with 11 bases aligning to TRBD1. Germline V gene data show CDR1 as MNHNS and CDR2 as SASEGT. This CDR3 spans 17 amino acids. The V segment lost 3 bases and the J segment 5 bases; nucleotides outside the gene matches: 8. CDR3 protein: CASSDRPGQGGNEKLFF. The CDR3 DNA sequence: TGTGCCAGCAGTGATCGCCCGGGACAGGGGGGAAATGAAAAACTGTTTTTT.

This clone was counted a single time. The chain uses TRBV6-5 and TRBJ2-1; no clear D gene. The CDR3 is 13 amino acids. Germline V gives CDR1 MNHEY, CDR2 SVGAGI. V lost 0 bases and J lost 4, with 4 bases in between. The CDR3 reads CASSYSVYNEQFF. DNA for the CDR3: TGTGCCAGCAGTTACTCGGTATACAATGAGCAGTTCTTC.

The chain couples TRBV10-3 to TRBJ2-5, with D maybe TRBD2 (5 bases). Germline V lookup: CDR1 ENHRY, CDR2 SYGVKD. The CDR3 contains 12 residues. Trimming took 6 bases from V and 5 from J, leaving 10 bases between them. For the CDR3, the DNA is TGTGCCATCAGCGAGAGAGGGGAGACCCAGTACTTC. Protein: CAISERGETQYF.

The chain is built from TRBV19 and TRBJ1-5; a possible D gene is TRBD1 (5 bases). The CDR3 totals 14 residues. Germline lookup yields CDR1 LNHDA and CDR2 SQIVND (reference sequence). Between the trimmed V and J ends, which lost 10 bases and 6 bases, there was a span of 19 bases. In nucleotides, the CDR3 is TGTGCCACCATGGGGCAGGGTAGACGTCAGCCCCAGCATTTT. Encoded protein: CATMGQGRRQPQHF.

This CDR3 reads CASTYQMGEQFF. The CDR3, as DNA: TGTGCCAGCACCTACCAGATGGGTGAGCAGTTCTTC. This rearrangement joins TRBV16 to TRBJ2-1, with no clear D. Germline V lookup: CDR1 KGHSY, CDR2 FQNENV. Between the trimmed V and J ends, which lost 7 bases and 9 bases, there was a span of 13 bases. This CDR3 is 12 amino acids long.

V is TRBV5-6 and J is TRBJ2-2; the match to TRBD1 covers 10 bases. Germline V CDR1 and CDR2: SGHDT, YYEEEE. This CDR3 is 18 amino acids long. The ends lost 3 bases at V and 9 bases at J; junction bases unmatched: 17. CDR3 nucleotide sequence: TGTGCCAGCAGCTCCCGTCAAAGCTTCGGGGACAGGGGTTGGGAGCTGTTTTTT. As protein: CASSSRQSFGDRGWELFF.

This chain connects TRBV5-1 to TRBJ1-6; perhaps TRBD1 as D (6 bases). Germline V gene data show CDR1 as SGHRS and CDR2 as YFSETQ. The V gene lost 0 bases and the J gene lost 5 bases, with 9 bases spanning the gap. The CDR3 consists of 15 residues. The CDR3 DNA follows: TGCGCCAGCAGCTTGGTAGCAGGGGATAATTCACCCCTCCACTTT. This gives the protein CASSLVAGDNSPLHF.

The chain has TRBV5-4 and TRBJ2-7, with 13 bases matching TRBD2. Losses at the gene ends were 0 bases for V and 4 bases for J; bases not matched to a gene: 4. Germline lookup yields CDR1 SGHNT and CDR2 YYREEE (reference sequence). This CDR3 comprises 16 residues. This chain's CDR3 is CASSLGGLAGAYEQYF. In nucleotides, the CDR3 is TGTGCCAGCAGCTTGGGAGGACTAGCGGGGGCTTACGAGCAGTACTTC.

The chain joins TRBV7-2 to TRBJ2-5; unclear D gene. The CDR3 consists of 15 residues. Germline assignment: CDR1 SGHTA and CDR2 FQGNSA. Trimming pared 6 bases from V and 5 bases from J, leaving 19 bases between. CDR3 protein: CASSLTSWRLETQYF. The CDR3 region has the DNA TGTGCCAGCAGTTTGACCTCCTGGCGCCTCGAGACCCAGTACTTC.

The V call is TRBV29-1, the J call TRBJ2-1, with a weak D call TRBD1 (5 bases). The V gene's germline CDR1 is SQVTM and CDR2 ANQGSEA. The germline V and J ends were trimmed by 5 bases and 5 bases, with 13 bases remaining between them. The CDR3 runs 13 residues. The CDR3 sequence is CSVSRQGNNEQFF. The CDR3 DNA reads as TGCAGCGTTTCGAGGCAGGGTAACAATGAGCAGTTCTTC.

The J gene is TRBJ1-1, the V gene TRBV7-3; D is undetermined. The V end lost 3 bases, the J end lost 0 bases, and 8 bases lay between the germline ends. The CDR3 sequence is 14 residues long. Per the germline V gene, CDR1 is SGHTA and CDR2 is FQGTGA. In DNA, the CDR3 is TGTGCCAGCAGCTTCGAGGGCTTGAACACTGAAGCTTTCTTT. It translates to CASSFEGLNTEAFF.

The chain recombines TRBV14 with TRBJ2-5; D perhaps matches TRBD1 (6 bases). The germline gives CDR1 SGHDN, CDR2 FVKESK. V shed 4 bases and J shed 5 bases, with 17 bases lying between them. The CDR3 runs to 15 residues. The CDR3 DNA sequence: TGTGCCAGCAGCCTACAGGGAGTCATTGGGGAGACCCAGTACTTC. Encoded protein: CASSLQGVIGETQYF.

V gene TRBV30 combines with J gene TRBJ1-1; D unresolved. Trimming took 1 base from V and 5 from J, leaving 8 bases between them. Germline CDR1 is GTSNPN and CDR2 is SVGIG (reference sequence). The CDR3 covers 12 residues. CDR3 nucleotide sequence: TGTGCCTGGAGTGCAGCCGCGACTGAAGCTTTCTTT. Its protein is CAWSAAATEAFF.

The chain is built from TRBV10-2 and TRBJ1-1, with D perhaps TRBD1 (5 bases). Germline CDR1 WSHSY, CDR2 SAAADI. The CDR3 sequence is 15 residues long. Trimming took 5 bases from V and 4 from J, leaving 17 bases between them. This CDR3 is CASSQLGGGGTEAFF. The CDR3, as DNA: TGCGCCAGCAGTCAGCTTGGGGGGGGAGGCACTGAAGCTTTCTTT.

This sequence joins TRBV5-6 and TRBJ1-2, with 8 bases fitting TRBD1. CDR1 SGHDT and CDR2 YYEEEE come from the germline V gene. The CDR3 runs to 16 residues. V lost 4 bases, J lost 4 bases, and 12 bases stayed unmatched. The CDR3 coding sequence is TGTGCCAGCAGCGCCCCACCGGGACAGGTTTTCTATGGCTACACCTTC. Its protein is CASSAPPGQVFYGYTF.

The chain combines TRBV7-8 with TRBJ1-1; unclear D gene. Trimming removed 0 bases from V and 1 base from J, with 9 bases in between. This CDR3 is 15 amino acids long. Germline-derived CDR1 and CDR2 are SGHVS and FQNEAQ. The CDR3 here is CASSLAGTPNTEAFF. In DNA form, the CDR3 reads TGTGCCAGCAGCTTAGCCGGCACCCCGAACACTGAAGCTTTCTTT.